A selection of T cell receptor beta chains follows, all from one sample in a study of molecular identifiers for immune sequencing clone quantification. TCRdb processed the PCR reads anew with MiXCR; each CDR3 protein has one entry. The repertoire consists of around 8,600 distinct CDR3 sequences, with approximately 15% occurring once and the leading ten covering around 1.5%. Specimen: naive CD8+ T cells from blood, with Jurkat cell RNA spiked in. Receptor source: a human donor in good health. Some libraries in this study had Jurkat cell RNA spiked in. Both conserved end residues are part of each CDR3. A D gene is named only where the DNA matches it firmly. Some rows have no size entry. The others give once, few or many, or a class for an expanded clone.

size	D	J	V	CDR3	DNA
many	TRBD1	TRBJ1-1	TRBV19	CAIRPGQYTEAFF	TGTGCCATTCGACCGGGACAGTACACTGAAGCTTTCTTT
many	NA	TRBJ2-3	TRBV12-3/TRBV12-4	CATGGDTQYF	TGTGCCACTGGGGGGGATACGCAGTATTTT
medium-sized	NA	TRBJ2-5	TRBV15	CATSLSGKQETQYF	TGTGCCACCAGCCTCTCCGGGAAGCAAGAGACCCAGTACTTC
many	TRBD2	TRBJ2-3	TRBV6-2/TRBV6-3	CASSYWGLAGASDTQYF	TGTGCCAGCAGTTACTGGGGACTAGCGGGGGCCTCAGATACGCAGTATTTT
medium-sized	NA	TRBJ2-3	TRBV5-6	CASSLVVGGADTQYF	TGTGCCAGCAGCTTGGTGGTTGGAGGGGCAGATACGCAGTATTTT
many	NA	TRBJ2-3	TRBV27	CASSLLGTFSTDTQYF	TGTGCCAGCAGTTTGCTCGGGACATTTAGCACAGATACGCAGTATTTT
medium-sized	TRBD2	TRBJ2-1	TRBV4-3	CASSQSGLADLYNEQFF	TGCGCCAGCAGCCAATCCGGACTAGCGGACTTATACAATGAGCAGTTCTTC
NA	NA	TRBJ2-7	TRBV28	CASSRPGQAYEQYF	TGTGCCAGCAGCCGGCCAGGTCAGGCCTACGAGCAGTACTTC
medium-sized	TRBD2	TRBJ2-3	TRBV19	CASSMASGGAFTDTQYF	TGTGCCAGTAGTATGGCTAGCGGGGGGGCTTTTACAGATACGCAGTATTTT
medium-sized	NA	TRBJ2-4	TRBV30	CAWSPGVAALSNLITKNIQYF	TGTGCCTGGAGCCCTGGGGTAGCGGCCCTTTCTAACCTTATTACCAAAAACATTCAGTACTTC
many	TRBD2	TRBJ2-7	TRBV20-1	CSARAGLAYEQYF	TGCAGTGCTAGGGCTGGACTAGCTTACGAGCAGTACTTC
medium-sized	NA	TRBJ1-1	TRBV7-9	CASSLEEEADEAFF	TGTGCCAGCAGCTTAGAGGAAGAGGCGGATGAAGCTTTCTTT
medium-sized	TRBD1	TRBJ1-1	TRBV5-1	CASTVQGARTEAFF	TGCGCCAGCACTGTACAGGGGGCGCGCACTGAAGCTTTCTTT
few	TRBD2	TRBJ2-1	TRBV12-3/TRBV12-4	CASSLVGLAGTTEQFF	TGTGCCAGCAGTTTAGTGGGACTAGCGGGAACCACGGAGCAGTTCTTC
few	NA	TRBJ2-2	TRBV12-3/TRBV12-4	CASSLLTANTGELFF	TGTGCCAGCAGTTTATTGACGGCGAACACCGGGGAGCTGTTTTTT
NA	NA	TRBJ2-3	TRBV24-1	CATSDRDTDTQYF	TGTGCCACCAGTGACCGGGACACAGATACGCAGTATTTT
medium-sized	NA	TRBJ1-6	TRBV28	CASRSARVDRVDNSPLHF	TGTGCCAGCAGATCGGCCAGGGTCGACAGAGTAGATAATTCACCCCTCCACTTT
many	TRBD2	TRBJ2-3	TRBV12-3/TRBV12-4	CASSSTSGSADTQYF	TGTGCCAGCAGTTCGACTAGCGGGAGTGCAGATACGCAGTATTTT
medium-sized	NA	TRBJ1-2	TRBV3-1	CASSSEGAEADGYTF	TGTGCCAGCAGCTCGGAAGGGGCAGAGGCGGATGGCTACACCTTC
medium-sized	TRBD2	TRBJ2-1	TRBV28	CASKQRGHNEQFF	TGTGCCAGTAAACAGCGGGGACACAATGAGCAGTTCTTC
many	TRBD1	TRBJ2-1	TRBV7-9	CASSSGQGSYNEQFF	TGTGCCAGCAGCTCTGGACAGGGTAGCTACAATGAGCAGTTCTTC
medium-sized	NA	TRBJ2-7	TRBV4-3	CASSQVVGPYPYEQYF	TGCGCCAGCAGCCAAGTGGTCGGACCATACCCCTACGAGCAGTACTTC